This entry lists 29 T cell receptor beta chains sequenced from one sample in a study of blood T cells in healthy people across ages. The second PCR ran roughly 6 to 11 cycles with a sample-barcoded 5' primer and J-beta primers. In TCRdb, the 5' RACE reads were re-called with MiXCR into one record per CDR3 protein. The sample records hundreds of thousands of distinct CDR3 sequences, about 30% being singletons. The source material was blood. The receptors come from an elderly woman in good health.

V usage is TRBV15 and J usage is TRBJ1-2; possible D gene TRBD1, 6 bases. The CDR3 is 14 amino acids. V was pared by 5 bases and J by 2 bases, with 12 bases between. CDR1 and CDR2 from the germline V gene are LNHNV and YYDKDF (reference sequence). This CDR3 is CATSLYRDNYGYTF. The CDR3 nucleotides are TGTGCCACCAGCTTATACAGGGACAACTATGGCTACACCTTC. The full variable domain, with the rest looked up from reference TRBV15 and TRBJ1-2, is DAMVIQNPRYQVTQFGKPVTLSCSQTLNHNVMYWYQQKSSQAPKLLFHYYDKDFNNEADTPDNFQSRRPNTSFCFLDIRSPGLGDTAMYLCATSLYRDNYGYTFGSGTRLTVV.

CDR3 coding DNA: TGTGCCTGGGGCCAGGGATTCGGGAATCAGCCCCAGCATTTT. It translates to CAWGQGFGNQPQHF. The chain is built from TRBV30 and TRBJ1-5; perhaps TRBD1 as D (5 bases). The CDR3 has 14 amino acids. Germline V gene sequence: CDR1 GTSNPN, CDR2 SVGIG (reference sequence). With 5 bases removed from V and 4 bases from J, the gap between germline ends came to 15 bases.

This clonotype was found many times. The V call is TRBV7-9, the J call TRBJ2-3; D is possibly TRBD1 (6 bases). The germline V gene has CDR1 SEHNR and CDR2 FQNEAQ (reference sequence). V was trimmed by 4 bases and J by 4 bases, leaving 15 bases between them. This CDR3 region has 15 residues. This CDR3 reads CASSSATGTADTQYF. In DNA form, the CDR3 reads TGTGCCAGCAGCTCGGCTACAGGGACGGCAGATACGCAGTATTTT.

This clonotype was counted at least ten times. The chain's CDR3 is CSASGAVTDTQYF. The DNA of the CDR3 is TGCAGTGCTAGCGGGGCTGTCACAGATACGCAGTATTTT. The chain carries TRBV20-1 and TRBJ2-3, with D perhaps assigned TRBD1 or TRBD2 (5 bases each). This CDR3 is built from 13 residues. Trimming took off 3 bases at V and 2 bases at J, with 9 bases between the two ends. Germline lookup yields CDR1 DFQATT and CDR2 SNEGSKA (reference sequence).

The gene calls are TRBV6-5 and TRBJ2-4; D is unresolved. The better agreement between TRBJ2-5 and the DNA end casts doubt on the J call. In germline, CDR1 is MNHEY, CDR2 SVGAGI. The CDR3 is 14 amino acids. Here the CDR3 DNA reads TGTGCCAGCAGCCAAGAGTTGTCGGGAGAGACCCAGTACTTC. Translating it yields CASSQELSGETQYF.

This clonotype was counted at least ten times. The J gene is TRBJ2-1, the V gene TRBV7-2, with D perhaps TRBD1 (5 bases). Looked up from germline, CDR1 is SGHTA and CDR2 is FQGNSA. Trimming shortened V by 4 bases and J by 5 bases, and 12 bases separated the two germline ends. The CDR3 has 14 amino acids. CDR3 loop: CASSSGKGNNEQFF. CDR3 DNA sequence: TGTGCCAGCAGCTCCGGTAAGGGGAACAATGAGCAGTTCTTC.

This clonotype was detected many times. The J gene is TRBJ1-5, the V gene TRBV6-5, with 9 bases identical to TRBD1. The J segment lost 6 bases and the V segment lost 8 bases, leaving 8 bases of the junction unmatched. CDR1 is MNHEY and CDR2 is SVGAGI in the germline V gene. The CDR3 length is 14 residues. DNA for the CDR3: TGTGCCAGCGGGAGGGGACAGGGAATTCAGCCCCAGCATTTT. Translating gives CASGRGQGIQPQHF.

This chain joins TRBV4-2 and TRBJ2-1; 9 bases are shared with TRBD2. The V gene end was trimmed by 0 bases and the J gene end by 4 bases; junction bases not matched to a gene: 4. The germline V gene has CDR1 LGHNA and CDR2 YNFKEQ. There are 16 residues in the CDR3. This chain's CDR3 is CASSQDSGSAYNEQFF. The DNA for the CDR3 is TGTGCCAGCAGCCAAGATAGCGGGAGTGCGTACAATGAGCAGTTCTTC.

With respect to this clonotype: A read error is possible here, since a much larger clone lies one base away. The J gene is TRBJ2-7, the V gene TRBV7-9, with TRBD1 matching over 10 bases. The CDR3 contains 16 residues. CDR1 is SEHNR and CDR2 is FQNEAQ in the germline V gene (reference sequence). J gave up 7 bases and V 5 bases, and 14 bases lay outside the gene matches. The CDR3 here is CASSVEDRGIFDEQYF. As DNA, the CDR3 is TGTGCCAGCAGCGTGGAGGACAGGGGGATATTTGATGAGCAGTACTTC.

The chain has TRBV9 and TRBJ2-2; D gene unclear. The germline V gene encodes CDR1 SGDLS and CDR2 YYNGEE. CDR3 length equals 16 residues. V was clipped by 5 bases and J by 0 bases, with 14 bases between them. The chain's CDR3 is CASSAHRQPNTGELFF. CDR3 nucleotides: TGTGCCAGCAGTGCTCATAGACAACCGAACACCGGGGAGCTGTTTTTT. Using reference TRBV9 and TRBJ2-2 for the parts outside the CDR3, the full variable domain is DSGVTQTPKHLITATGQRVTLRCSPRSGDLSVYWYQQSLDQGLQFLIQYYNGEERAKGNILERFSAQQFPDLHSELNLSSLELGDSALYFCASSAHRQPNTGELFFGEGSRLTVL.

With regard to this clonotype: Just one base apart from a much larger clone, this may be a read error. This sequence joins TRBV5-6 and TRBJ1-1; D is uncertain. Germline V gene lookup returns CDR1 SGHDT and CDR2 YYEEEE. The CDR3 has 17 amino acids. The CDR3 loop reads CAGSSSLRIGMNTEAFF. CDR3 in DNA: TGTGCCGGCAGCTCCAGTTTGAGGATCGGGATGAACACTGAAGCTTTCTTT.

At least ten counts were recorded for this clonotype. The gene calls are TRBV21-1 and TRBJ2-3; the table's D gene call, TRBD2, was not cross checked with the DNA. TRBV21-1 corresponds to a pseudogene. The CDR3 loop spans 17 amino acids. In DNA, the CDR3 is TGTGCCAGCAGCAAAGCGAATGGGAGGACCTGCACAGATACGCAGTATTTT. Encoded protein: CASSKANGRTCTDTQYF.

CDR3 sequence: CAISAADSPLHF. Written as DNA, the CDR3 is TGTGCCATCAGTGCGGCGGATTCACCCCTCCACTTT. J is TRBJ1-6 and V is TRBV10-3; no definite D call. This CDR3 is 12 amino acids long. CDR1 is ENHRY, CDR2 SYGVKD, per germline. Trimming pared 4 bases from V and 8 bases from J, leaving 6 bases between.

This clonotype was picked up a small number of times. The chain's CDR3 is CASSPSYGQGNQPQHF. The CDR3 DNA sequence: TGTGCCAGCAGTCCCTCTTATGGACAGGGCAATCAGCCCCAGCATTTT. The V gene is TRBV28, the J gene TRBJ1-5, with 7 bases that match TRBD1. This CDR3 comprises 16 residues. With 5 bases clipped from V and 2 bases from J, the junction kept 9 bases outside the gene matches. The germline V gene has CDR1 MDHEN and CDR2 SYDVKM.

There are many counts of this clonotype. The rearrangement links TRBV6-1 to TRBJ1-5; tentatively, D is TRBD1 (6 bases). Germline V lookup: CDR1 MNHNS, CDR2 SASEGT. V was shortened by 6 bases and J by 0 bases, with 12 bases between the two germline ends. The CDR3 totals 15 residues. The CDR3, as DNA: TGTGCCAGCAGACTGGCAGGGGTTAGCAATCAGCCCCAGCATTTT. Translated, it gives CASRLAGVSNQPQHF.

In regard to this clonotype: One junction end disagrees with the germline gene, perhaps due to a read error. The rearrangement uses TRBV12-3 or TRBV12-4 and TRBJ2-3; D uncertain. CDR3 length equals 11 residues. The CDR3 loop reads CASTTADTQYF. The CDR3 DNA sequence: TGCGCCAGCACGACCGCAGATACGCAGTATTTT.

This chain links TRBV5-1 with TRBJ2-5, with D tentatively TRBD1 or TRBD2 (5 bases each). The DNA end lines up better with TRBJ2-1; the J call may be wrong. CDR1 and CDR2 (germline): SGHRS, YFSETQ. This CDR3 has 15 amino acids. This CDR3 is CASSWVGVSQETQFF. In DNA, the CDR3 is TGCGCCAGCAGCTGGGTGGGGGTATCCCAAGAGACCCAGTTCTTC.

The table lists this clonotype with many counts. V and J are TRBV20-1 and TRBJ2-1; perhaps TRBD1 as D (6 bases). V was clipped by 3 bases and J by 3 bases, with 12 bases between them. Germline V gene data show CDR1 as DFQATT and CDR2 as SNEGSKA (reference sequence). The CDR3 length is 14 residues. The CDR3 loop reads CSARTGQHYNEQFF. The DNA of the CDR3 is TGCAGTGCTAGGACTGGACAGCACTACAATGAGCAGTTCTTC.

A few counts support this clonotype. The chain carries TRBV29-1 and TRBJ2-5; D may be TRBD1 (5 bases). Germline lookup yields CDR1 SQVTM and CDR2 ANQGSEA. The CDR3 consists of 13 residues. V shed 1 base and J shed 3 bases, with 9 bases lying between them. Here the CDR3 reads CSVEGPGKETQYF. The CDR3 nucleotides are TGCAGCGTTGAAGGTCCAGGGAAAGAGACCCAGTACTTC.

This clonotype showed up many times. This chain uses TRBV4-2 with TRBJ2-1; TRBD1 might be the D (5 bases). This CDR3 is built from 19 residues. Trimming shortened V by 0 bases and J by 6 bases, and 24 bases separated the two germline ends. The germline CDR1 and CDR2 sequences are LGHNA and YNFKEQ. CDR3 protein: CASSQDLQGFPSGSNEQFF. The DNA for the CDR3 is TGTGCCAGCAGCCAAGATCTCCAGGGCTTCCCATCCGGGTCCAATGAGCAGTTCTTC.

V usage is TRBV5-1 and J usage is TRBJ1-1; D possibly corresponds to TRBD1 (6 bases). From germline, CDR1 is SGHRS and CDR2 YFSETQ. The CDR3 is made up of 15 amino acids. Trimming left V 4 bases short and J 0 bases short, with 13 bases between. The chain's CDR3 is CASSPQRGMNTEAFF. The CDR3 coding sequence is TGCGCCAGCAGCCCCCAAAGGGGGATGAACACTGAAGCTTTCTTT.

V usage is TRBV7-9 and J usage is TRBJ2-7; TRBD1 or TRBD2 may be the D gene (5 bases each). Gene TRBJ2-4 matches the end of the DNA better, so the J call may be wrong. The CDR3 runs 14 residues. Germline V lookup: CDR1 SEHNR, CDR2 FQNEAQ (reference sequence). Written as DNA, the CDR3 is TGTGCCAGCAGCTCCTTGGGACCACGGGGCATTCAGTACTTC. It yields the protein CASSSLGPRGIQYF.

The chain couples TRBV12-3 or TRBV12-4 to TRBJ1-2; 7 bases line up with TRBD1. The CDR3 is 15 residues long. Trimming at V came to 4 bases and at J to 0 bases, leaving 5 bases not matched to a gene. The CDR3 nucleotides read TGTGCCAGCAGTTGGGCCGGGACAGCTAACTATGGCTACACCTTC. Its translation: CASSWAGTANYGYTF.

The sample holds many counts of this clonotype. The CDR3 DNA reads as TGCGCCAGCAGCCAAGAGACGCACGTCCTTACCTACGAGCAGTACTTC. It translates to CASSQETHVLTYEQYF. The chain employs TRBV4-1 and TRBJ2-7; D is ambiguous. The length of the CDR3 is 16 residues. Germline-derived CDR1 and CDR2 are MGHRA and YSYEKL. The germline V and J ends were trimmed by 0 bases and 2 bases, with 14 bases remaining between them.

This clonotype was seen a handful of times. The CDR3 here is CASSSPTGAGNTIYF. CDR3 coding DNA: TGTGCCAGCAGTTCCCCGACAGGGGCTGGAAACACCATATATTTT. The chain employs TRBV12-3 or TRBV12-4 and TRBJ1-3; 8 bases line up with TRBD1. This CDR3 spans 15 amino acids. V lost 4 bases, J lost 2 bases, and 4 bases stayed unmatched.

This clonotype showed up just a few times. A much more abundant neighbour one base away suggests this may be a read error. The V call is TRBV12-3 or TRBV12-4, the J call TRBJ2-3; TRBD2 matches at 12 bases. After removal of 6 bases from V and 0 bases from J, the junction contained 7 bases not matched to a gene. CDR3 length: 17 amino acids. In nucleotides, the CDR3 is TGTGCCAGCAGCCTCCTAGGACTAGCGGGGAGCACAGATACGCAGTATTTT. Its protein is CASSLLGLAGSTDTQYF.

This clonotype has only a few counts. CDR3 in amino acids: CATSRAATSYEQYF. As DNA, the CDR3 is TGTGCCACCAGCAGAGCCGCGACTAGCTACGAGCAGTACTTC. The chain links TRBV15 to TRBJ2-4, with D possibly TRBD2 on 6 matching bases. The J call may be faulty, since TRBJ2-7 better matches the DNA end. The V gene's germline CDR1 is LNHNV and CDR2 YYDKDF (reference sequence). The CDR3 has 14 amino acids.

J is TRBJ1-2 and V is TRBV7-9; 8 bases fit TRBD1. J lost 8 bases, V lost 2 bases, and 10 bases had no gene match. CDR1 is SEHNR and CDR2 is FQNEAQ in the germline V gene (reference sequence). The CDR3 spans 15 residues. CDR3 protein: CASSLRTDRAGGYTF. CDR3 DNA sequence: TGTGCCAGCAGCTTACGAACGGACAGGGCGGGGGGCTACACCTTC.

The chain combines TRBV7-2 with TRBJ1-4; the match to TRBD1 covers 8 bases. The CDR3 spans 15 residues. V trimming: 7 bases; J trimming: 0 bases; junction bases outside the gene matches: 4. Germline assignment: CDR1 SGHTA and CDR2 FQGNSA. The CDR3 is CASTTGASTNEKLFF. Written as DNA, the CDR3 is TGTGCCAGCACGACAGGGGCATCAACTAATGAAAAACTGTTTTTT.